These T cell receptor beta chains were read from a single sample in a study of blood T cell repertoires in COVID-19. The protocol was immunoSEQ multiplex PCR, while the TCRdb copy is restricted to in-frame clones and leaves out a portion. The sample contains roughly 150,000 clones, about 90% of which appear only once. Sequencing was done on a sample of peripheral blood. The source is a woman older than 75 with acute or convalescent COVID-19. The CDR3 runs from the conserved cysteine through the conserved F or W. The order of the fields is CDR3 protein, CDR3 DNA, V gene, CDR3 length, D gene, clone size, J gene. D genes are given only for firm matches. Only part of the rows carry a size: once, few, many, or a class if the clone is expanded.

CASSSILLETQYF,TGTGCCAGCAGCTCAATCCTACTGGAGACCCAGTACTTC,TRBV7-9,13,-,-,TRBJ2-5
CASSQAGQGAYEQYF,TGTGCCAGCAGCCAAGCTGGACAGGGGGCCTACGAGCAGTACTTC,TRBV14,15,TRBD1,-,TRBJ2-7
CASSEISSSYNEQFF,TGTGCCAGCAGTGAGATCTCGAGCTCCTACAATGAGCAGTTCTTC,TRBV6-1,15,-,-,TRBJ2-1
CASSLGTGEETQYF,TGTGCCAGCAGCTTAGGGACAGGGGAAGAGACCCAGTACTTC,TRBV7-6,14,TRBD1,-,TRBJ2-5
CASSLNAGGDTEAFF,TGTGCCAGTAGTCTGAACGCAGGGGGAGACACTGAAGCTTTCTTT,TRBV19,15,TRBD1,-,TRBJ1-1
CASSLEEGNEKLFF,TGCGCCAGCAGCTTGGAGGAGGGTAATGAAAAACTGTTTTTT,TRBV5-1,14,-,-,TRBJ1-4
CASSQGNTIYF,TGTGCCAGCAGTCAGGGAAACACCATATATTTT,TRBV2,11,-,-,TRBJ1-3
CASSQDPKSSGGSTDTQYF,TGCGCCAGCAGCCAAGATCCTAAATCTAGCGGGGGGAGCACAGATACGCAGTATTTT,TRBV4-1,19,TRBD2,-,TRBJ2-3
CASSPGERLGNTEAFF,TGTGCCAGTAGTCCAGGGGAACGGTTGGGGAACACTGAAGCTTTCTTT,TRBV19,16,-,once,TRBJ1-1
CASSLSPGQRQETQYF,TGCGCCAGCAGCTTGAGTCCGGGACAGAGACAAGAGACCCAGTACTTC,TRBV5-1,16,TRBD1,once,TRBJ2-5
CASSQDRQQPQHF,TGTGCCAGCAGCCAAGATCGTCAGCAGCCCCAGCATTTT,TRBV3-1/TRBV3-2,13,-,few,TRBJ1-5
CATSSGLDSPLHF,TGTGCCACCAGCAGCGGACTGGATTCACCCCTCCACTTT,TRBV15,13,-,once,TRBJ1-6
CASSYSNRGNYGYTF,TGTGCCAGCAGTTACTCAAACAGGGGGAACTATGGCTACACCTTC,TRBV6-5,15,TRBD1,-,TRBJ1-2
CASTLGAAGGFNQPQHF,TGTGCCAGTACCCTAGGGGCGGCAGGGGGATTCAATCAGCCCCAGCATTTT,TRBV19,17,TRBD1,-,TRBJ1-5
CASSASGQGSTDTQYF,TGTGCCAGCAGCGCCTCTGGACAGGGTAGCACAGATACGCAGTATTTT,TRBV9,16,TRBD1,-,TRBJ2-3
CASRGQGYTEAFF,TGTGCCAGCAGAGGACAGGGCTACACTGAAGCTTTCTTT,TRBV6-5,13,TRBD1,-,TRBJ1-1
CASSEGPSSGNTIYF,TGTGCCAGCAGTGAAGGGCCATCCTCTGGAAACACCATATATTTT,TRBV2,15,-,-,TRBJ1-3
CASSPSGQGRTQYF,TGTGCCAGCTCACCCTCGGGACAGGGGAGGACCCAGTACTTC,TRBV18,14,TRBD1,once,TRBJ2-5
CASSLRLDARNIQYF,TGTGCCAGCAGCCTACGACTAGACGCGAGAAACATTCAGTACTTC,TRBV3-1/TRBV3-2,15,-,-,TRBJ2-4
CASSPLWGTNTEAFF,TGTGCCAGCTCACCACTCTGGGGGACTAACACTGAAGCTTTCTTT,TRBV18,15,-,-,TRBJ1-1
CASSMSSDGETQYF,TGTGCTAGCAGCATGTCGAGCGACGGAGAGACCCAGTACTTC,TRBV7-7,14,-,-,TRBJ2-5
CASSPRTGNSGNTIYF,TGTGCCAGCTCACCACGGACAGGGAACTCTGGAAACACCATATATTTT,TRBV18,16,TRBD1,-,TRBJ1-3
CAGRDTSSYNEQFF,TGTGCCGGCCGCGACACTAGCTCCTACAATGAGCAGTTCTTC,TRBV2,14,-,-,TRBJ2-1
CASSSWDRAGEQYF,TGTGCCAGCAGCTCCTGGGACAGGGCTGGCGAGCAGTACTTC,TRBV11-2,14,TRBD1,-,TRBJ2-7
CASSPPRSGGETQYF,TGTGCCAGCAGCCCTCCTCGTTCGGGCGGGGAGACCCAGTACTTC,TRBV3-1/TRBV3-2,15,-,-,TRBJ2-5
CASSTGTAHEKLFF,TGTGCCAGTAGTACCGGGACAGCTCATGAAAAACTGTTTTTT,TRBV19,14,TRBD1,few,TRBJ1-4
CASTPGQGIGYTF,TGTGCCAGCACCCCGGGACAGGGAATCGGCTACACCTTC,TRBV12-3/TRBV12-4,13,TRBD1,-,TRBJ1-2
CASSGALAGGPGDTQYF,TGTGCCAGCAGTGGGGCACTAGCGGGGGGGCCAGGGGATACGCAGTATTTT,TRBV6-1,17,TRBD2,-,TRBJ2-3
CASSDVGAYLNTEAFF,TGTGCCAGCAGTGATGTGGGGGCCTATCTGAACACTGAAGCTTTCTTT,TRBV2,16,-,-,TRBJ1-1
CASSPSVGYEQYF,TGTGCCAGCAGCCCCTCGGTTGGCTACGAGCAGTACTTC,TRBV11-3,13,-,once,TRBJ2-7
CASSLAQGTEAFF,TGTGCCAGCAGCCTTGCCCAGGGAACTGAAGCTTTCTTT,TRBV3-1/TRBV3-2,13,-,-,TRBJ1-1
CASSRDRVGSGANVLTF,TGCGCCAGCAGCCGGGACAGGGTTGGTTCTGGGGCCAACGTCCTGACTTTC,TRBV5-1,17,TRBD1,-,TRBJ2-6
CASSPGGAGGYTF,TGTGCCAGCTCACCCGGAGGCGCCGGTGGCTACACCTTC,TRBV18,13,-,-,TRBJ1-2
CASSHRGSSYEQYF,TGTGCCAGTAGCCACAGGGGAAGCTCCTACGAGCAGTACTTC,TRBV19,14,TRBD1,-,TRBJ2-7
CASSYRQVTDTQYF,TGTGCCAGCAGTTACAGGCAGGTCACAGATACGCAGTATTTT,TRBV6-5,14,-,few,TRBJ2-3
CASSKKTGLSGNTIYF,TGTGCCAGCAGCAAAAAGACAGGACTCTCTGGAAACACCATATATTTT,TRBV21-1,16,-,-,TRBJ1-3
CASGAGYYEQYF,TGTGCCTCGGGAGCAGGGTACTACGAGCAGTACTTC,TRBV30,12,-,-,TRBJ2-7
CASSSGTSALDTQYF,TGTGCCAGCAGCTCCGGGACTAGTGCCCTTGATACGCAGTATTTT,TRBV7-8,15,TRBD2,-,TRBJ2-3
CMGTGGGKAFF,TGCATGGGTACAGGGGGCGGGAAAGCTTTCTTT,TRBV20-1,11,TRBD1,-,TRBJ1-1
CASSPSTGKNTEAFF,TGTGCCAGCTCACCTTCTACAGGAAAGAACACTGAAGCTTTCTTT,TRBV18,15,-,-,TRBJ1-1
CASSEVGGRQPQHF,TGTGCCAGCAGTGAAGTGGGGGGGAGGCAGCCCCAGCATTTT,TRBV6-1,14,-,-,TRBJ1-5
CTSSQFRALRGPGKTQYF,TGCACCAGCAGCCAATTCAGGGCCTTGCGGGGGCCGGGGAAGACCCAGTACTTC,TRBV1,18,-,-,TRBJ2-5
CASSIGTGADEQYF,TGCGCCAGCAGCATTGGGACAGGAGCGGACGAGCAGTACTTC,TRBV5-1,14,TRBD1,-,TRBJ2-7
CASSHDGQVNQPQHF,TGTGCCAGCTCGCACGACGGACAGGTCAATCAGCCCCAGCATTTT,TRBV18,15,TRBD1,-,TRBJ1-5
CASSGWGAGIQETQYF,TGTGCCAGCAGTGGTTGGGGAGCGGGGATACAAGAGACCCAGTACTTC,TRBV6-1,16,TRBD2,-,TRBJ2-5
CASSPGAGRGDTQYF,TGTGCCAGCAGCCCAGGGGCAGGGCGCGGAGATACGCAGTATTTT,TRBV7-2,15,-,-,TRBJ2-3
CASSLDPGSTDTQYF,TGCGCCAGCAGCTTGGATCCGGGTAGCACAGATACGCAGTATTTT,TRBV5-1,15,-,-,TRBJ2-3
CASSLLESPLHF,TGTGCCAGCAGCCTACTTGAATCGCCCCTCCACTTT,TRBV28,12,-,-,TRBJ1-6
CASSMGQATDTQYF,TGTGCCAGCAGCATGGGACAGGCCACAGATACGCAGTATTTT,TRBV5-6,14,TRBD1,once,TRBJ2-3
CASSQVVSNTGTEAFF,TGCGCCAGCAGCCAAGTTGTTTCCAACACGGGGACTGAAGCTTTCTTT,TRBV4-3,16,-,-,TRBJ1-1
CASSSAGGVYEQYF,TGTGCCAGCAGTTCAGCAGGGGGAGTTTACGAGCAGTACTTC,TRBV7-8,14,TRBD1,-,TRBJ2-7
CAISEVKGGGHYTF,TGTGCCATCAGTGAGGTCAAAGGGGGCGGCCACTACACCTTC,TRBV10-3,14,TRBD1,-,TRBJ1-2
CARSLAGLGRGGYEQYF,TGCGCCCGCAGCTTGGCCGGCTTAGGGAGGGGGGGCTACGAGCAGTACTTC,TRBV5-1,17,-,-,TRBJ2-7
CASSFDSRSPLHF,TGTGCTAGCAGCTTCGATTCGCGTTCACCCCTCCACTTT,TRBV7-7,13,-,few,TRBJ1-6
CASGLPPRTGPNEQFF,TGTGCTAGTGGTTTACCCCCGCGGACAGGGCCCAATGAGCAGTTCTTC,TRBV12-5,16,TRBD1,-,TRBJ2-1
CASSGDRFYEQYF,TGTGCCAGCAGTGGGGACAGGTTTTACGAGCAGTACTTC,TRBV2,13,TRBD1,-,TRBJ2-7
CASSLKVRGLSGNTIYF,TGTGCCAGCAGCTTGAAGGTCCGGGGACTCAGCGGAAACACCATATATTTT,TRBV5-5,17,-,-,TRBJ1-3
CASSLLDSGNTIYF,TGTGCCAGCAGCTTATTAGACTCTGGAAACACCATATATTTT,TRBV7-9,14,-,-,TRBJ1-3